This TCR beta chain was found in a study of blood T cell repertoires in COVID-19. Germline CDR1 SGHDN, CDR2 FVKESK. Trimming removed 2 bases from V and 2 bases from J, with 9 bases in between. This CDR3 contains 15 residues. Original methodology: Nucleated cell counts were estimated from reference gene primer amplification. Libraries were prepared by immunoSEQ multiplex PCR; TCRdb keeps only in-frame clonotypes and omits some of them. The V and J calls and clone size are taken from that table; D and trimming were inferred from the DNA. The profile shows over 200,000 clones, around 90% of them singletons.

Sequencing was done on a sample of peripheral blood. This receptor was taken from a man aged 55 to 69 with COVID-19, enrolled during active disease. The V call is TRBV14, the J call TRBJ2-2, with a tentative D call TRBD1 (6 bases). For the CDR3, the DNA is TGTGCCAGCAGCCAAAACAGGGTAAACACCGGGGAGCTGTTTTTT. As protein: CASSQNRVNTGELFF.